The entry below describes one T cell receptor beta chain. The data belong to a study of T cells in tuberculosis. As for the study in general: This South African cohort compared adolescents with or without latent tuberculosis against adults with active tuberculosis. Blood was taken before or within 7 days of anti-tuberculosis therapy.

The CDR3 is 14 amino acids. Germline CDR1 LNHDA, CDR2 SQIVND (reference sequence). Trimming cost V 5 bases and J 6 bases; bases outside gene matches: 4. TCRdb's table, derived via immunoSEQ multiplex PCR, lists solely in-frame clones and lacks some. This repertoire shows 7,500 to 8,500 clones, just under 95% found once; its top ten account for under 14%. Included patients were adults of at least 18, HIV-seronegative, South African. The sequence came from an adult with tuberculosis. Material: PBMCs. This chain links TRBV19 with TRBJ2-2; 9 nucleotides match TRBD2. This chain's CDR3 is CASSLAGAPGELFF. For the CDR3, the DNA is TGTGCCAGTAGTTTAGCGGGAGCCCCCGGGGAGCTGTTTTTT.